These 10 T cell receptor beta chains originate from one sample sequenced in a study of blood T cell repertoires in COVID-19. Sequencing used immunoSEQ multiplex PCR; TCRdb keeps in-frame clones, though not all of them. The sample includes 200,000 to 300,000 clones, around 90% of them seen just once. Sequencing input: PBMCs or T cells enriched from blood (not recorded which). These receptors were obtained from a woman in her thirties with acute COVID-19.

The rearrangement links TRBV10-3 to TRBJ1-3, with TRBD1 as a possible D gene (6 bases). The CDR3 is 16 residues long. CDR1 is ENHRY, CDR2 SYGVKD, per germline. The V and J ends lost 2 bases and 0 bases respectively, with 11 bases between them. DNA for the CDR3: TGTGCCATCAGTGAGGGGGACAAGAGCTCTGGAAACACCATATATTTT. Its translation: CAISEGDKSSGNTIYF.

The V and J genes are TRBV27 and TRBJ1-1; possibly TRBD1 for D (5 bases). The germline gives CDR1 MNHEY, CDR2 SMNVEV (reference sequence). The V and J ends lost 4 bases and 4 bases respectively, with 22 bases between them. CDR3 length: 17 residues. The CDR3 sequence: CASSSAKQVPSGTEAFF. The CDR3 DNA reads as TGTGCCAGCAGTTCAGCCAAACAGGTCCCCTCGGGCACTGAAGCTTTCTTT.

This chain joins TRBV7-2 and TRBJ1-5, with D uncertain. Per the germline V gene, CDR1 is SGHTA and CDR2 is FQGNSA. V lost 1 base and J 7 bases, leaving 11 bases between the germline ends. This CDR3 is built from 14 residues. In nucleotides, the CDR3 is TGTGCCAGCAGCTTAGGGGAGGGTAGGCAGCCCCAGCATTTT. Its protein is CASSLGEGRQPQHF.

The J gene is TRBJ1-2, the V gene TRBV3-1 (or the pseudogene TRBV3-2), with 11 bases identical to TRBD1. CDR1 is LGHDT, CDR2 YNNKEL, per germline (reference sequence). The length of the CDR3 is 16 residues. V shed 4 bases, J shed 6 bases, and the junction held 10 bases outside the gene matches. CDR3 region: CASSRLGDRGGHGYTF. The CDR3 DNA follows: TGTGCCAGCAGCCGCCTGGGGGACAGGGGGGGCCATGGCTACACCTTC.

The chain combines TRBV7-2 with TRBJ1-4; 7 bases agree with TRBD1. V was clipped by 5 bases and J by 8 bases; unmatched bases: 8. The CDR3 runs 14 residues. CDR1 is SGHTA, CDR2 FQGNSA, per germline. CDR3: CASSKQGRGEKLFF. The CDR3 DNA follows: TGTGCCAGCAGCAAACAGGGGCGAGGGGAAAAACTGTTTTTT.

This chain joins TRBV4-1 and TRBJ2-2; D not resolved. V was trimmed by 1 base and J by 0 bases, leaving 6 bases between them. CDR3 length equals 15 residues. Germline loops: CDR1 MGHRA, CDR2 YSYEKL. The DNA for the CDR3 is TGCGCCAGCAGCCAAGCTATATCGAACACCGGGGAGCTGTTTTTT. Translation gives CASSQAISNTGELFF.

The V and J genes are TRBV10-3 and TRBJ2-3, with a weak D call TRBD1 (5 bases). V dropped 0 bases and J dropped 2 bases, with 9 bases sitting between them. Germline values: CDR1 ENHRY, CDR2 SYGVKD. The CDR3 has 15 amino acids. Here the CDR3 reads CAISESNGATDTQYF. The CDR3 DNA reads as TGTGCCATCAGTGAGTCGAATGGGGCCACAGATACGCAGTATTTT.

This chain connects TRBV11-3 to TRBJ2-2; D is uncertain. Trimming stripped 1 base from V and 0 bases from J, with 9 bases between. Germline CDR1 and CDR2: SGHNT and YENEEA. This CDR3 is built from 16 residues. The CDR3 loop is CASSLGGGANTGELFF. Here the CDR3 DNA reads TGTGCCAGCAGCTTAGGAGGCGGCGCGAACACCGGGGAGCTGTTTTTT.

Only a few counts were recorded for this clone. V usage is TRBV4-1 and J usage is TRBJ1-3; TRBD1 agrees at 10 bases. Germline values: CDR1 MGHRA, CDR2 YSYEKL. The CDR3 has 20 amino acids. With 0 bases clipped from V and 0 bases from J, the junction kept 11 bases outside the gene matches. The CDR3: CASSQDPRRDRGSSGNTIYF. As DNA, the CDR3 is TGCGCCAGCAGCCAAGATCCCCGTCGGGACAGGGGAAGCTCTGGAAACACCATATATTTT.

The chain carries TRBV4-3 and TRBJ1-1; no reliable D call. Trimming took off 0 bases at V and 1 base at J, with 9 bases between the two ends. Germline values: CDR1 LGHNA, CDR2 YSLEER. The CDR3 is made up of 15 amino acids. The CDR3 coding sequence is TGCGCCAGCAGCCAAGATTCCGTTCCGAACACTGAAGCTTTCTTT. Translation gives CASSQDSVPNTEAFF.